Below are 25 T cell receptor beta chains sequenced from a single sample in a study of T cell repertoires in cytomegalovirus infection (dated by TCRdb to between 2019 and 2020). Reads for this sample came from an Illumina HiSeq 1500. The raw public reads went through TCRdb reprocessing: fastp at Q25, MiXCR clone calling, in-frame beta chains kept. Rows are combined by CDR3 protein, so each entry shows the most common genes and DNA. The sample data list 450,000 to 600,000 distinct CDR3 sequences, and over 9% of these were observed just once. Of the sample, roughly 10% is held by the ten largest clones. Sequences were obtained from PBMCs. These TCRs come from a human donor in good health (CMV status not recorded). Some clones in this sample may be carry-over from other donors' samples.

This clonotype was counted at least ten times. The CDR3 nucleotides are TGTGCCAGCAGCTTAGGATTGGTAGCGGGAGGCCAAGAGACCCAGTACTTC. Encoded protein: CASSLGLVAGGQETQYF. The V and J genes are TRBV7-2 and TRBJ2-5; 10 positions match TRBD2. After removal of 1 base from V and 1 base from J, the junction contained 6 bases not matched to a gene. The CDR3 length is 17 residues. CDR1 and CDR2 from the germline V gene are SGHTA and FQGNSA.

In this sample, this clonotype turned up many times. CDR3 loop: CASSSVRGFYGYTF. In nucleotides, the CDR3 is TGTGCCAGCAGCTCCGTTCGAGGCTTCTATGGCTACACCTTC. This rearrangement joins TRBV28 to TRBJ1-2; D call uncertain. This CDR3 spans 14 amino acids. Germline V gene data show CDR1 as MDHEN and CDR2 as SYDVKM. Trimming took off 6 bases at V and 4 bases at J, with 15 bases between the two ends.

There are many counts of this clonotype. V and J are TRBV7-9 and TRBJ2-1, with 12 bases matching TRBD2. J gave up 3 bases and V 4 bases, and 4 bases lay outside the gene matches. Germline CDR1 is SEHNR and CDR2 is FQNEAQ (reference sequence). This CDR3 is built from 16 residues. This CDR3 reads CASSSSGRAVYNEQFF. The CDR3 DNA sequence: TGTGCCAGCAGCTCTAGCGGGAGGGCCGTCTACAATGAGCAGTTCTTC.

This clonotype was observed at least ten times. V gene TRBV20-1 combines with J gene TRBJ2-5; 8 positions match TRBD2. CDR1 and CDR2 from the germline V gene are DFQATT and SNEGSKA (reference sequence). The CDR3 is 15 amino acids. V was pared by 5 bases and J by 2 bases, with 10 bases of the junction left unmatched. The CDR3 nucleotides are TGCAGTGCTTCGGAGCCAGCGGGAGCACAAGAGACCCAGTACTTC. Translated: CSASEPAGAQETQYF.

This clonotype was observed many times. V usage is TRBV11-1 and J usage is TRBJ1-1; TRBD1 matches at 7 bases. The length of the CDR3 is 15 residues. J was trimmed by 1 base and V by 5 bases; bases with no gene match: 7. Looked up from germline, CDR1 is SGHAT and CDR2 is FQDESV (reference sequence). CDR3 protein: CASSDLGQTNTEAFF. CDR3 sequence (DNA): TGTGCCAGCAGCGATCTGGGACAGACGAACACTGAAGCTTTCTTT.

This clonotype was counted at least ten times. The chain couples TRBV7-3 to TRBJ1-1; no clear D gene. V was cut by 1 base and J by 3 bases, with 6 bases left in between. Per the germline V gene, CDR1 is SGHTA and CDR2 is FQGTGA. The CDR3 is 13 residues long. The CDR3 spells CASSLNWYTEAFF. CDR3 coding DNA: TGTGCCAGCAGCTTAAACTGGTACACTGAAGCTTTCTTT.

Ten or more counts support this clonotype. The J gene is TRBJ2-5, the V gene TRBV5-4, with 7 nucleotides matching TRBD2. Trimming took 1 base from V and 3 from J; bases not matched to a gene: 15. Germline V CDR1 and CDR2: SGHNT, YYREEE (reference sequence). The CDR3 has 18 residues. This chain's CDR3 is CASSLPHAGVGWKETQYF. CDR3 nucleotides: TGTGCCAGCAGCTTGCCGCACGCGGGAGTAGGGTGGAAAGAGACCCAGTACTTC.

This clonotype was detected ten times or more. V is TRBV7-3 and J is TRBJ2-2; either TRBD1 or TRBD2 may supply D (5 bases each). The germline V gene encodes CDR1 SGHTA and CDR2 FQGTGA. V lost 4 bases and J 1 base, leaving 13 bases between the germline ends. CDR3 length equals 16 residues. In DNA, the CDR3 is TGTGCCAGCAGCTACCAGGGAGTTGAGAACACCGGGGAGCTGTTTTTT. Amino acid sequence: CASSYQGVENTGELFF.

This clonotype was detected many times. The chain links TRBV7-6 to TRBJ2-3, with 9 nucleotides matching TRBD1. Trimming removed 3 bases from V and 2 bases from J; junction bases left unmatched: 9. Germline V gene sequence: CDR1 SGHVS, CDR2 FNYEAQ. CDR3 length: 17 amino acids. CDR3 residues: CASSFPRQGGLTDTQYF. DNA of the CDR3: TGTGCCAGCAGCTTCCCTCGACAGGGGGGCCTCACAGATACGCAGTATTTT.

There are many counts of this clonotype. The rearrangement uses TRBV7-2 and TRBJ1-2; D is unclear. Germline CDR1 and CDR2: SGHTA and FQGNSA. V lost 2 bases to trimming and J lost 3 bases, with 10 bases between them. The CDR3 is made up of 14 amino acids. CDR3 amino acids: CASSLSGMDYGYTF. The CDR3 coding sequence is TGTGCCAGCAGCTTATCGGGGATGGACTATGGCTACACCTTC.

This clonotype was seen repeatedly, ten times or more. This rearrangement joins TRBV2 to TRBJ2-1; no clear D. V was cut by 0 bases and J by 11 bases, with 8 bases left in between. CDR3 size: 12 residues. Germline-derived CDR1 and CDR2 are SNHLY and FYNNEI. Here the CDR3 DNA reads TGTGCCAGCAGTGAAGCGCTGGGTCAGCAGTTCTTC. Translation: CASSEALGQQFF.

The rearrangement uses TRBV6-6 and TRBJ1-2; 7 nucleotides agree with TRBD1. Germline CDR1 MNHNY, CDR2 SVGAGI (reference sequence). The CDR3 is 17 amino acids. With V trimmed by 2 bases and J by 3 bases, 12 bases remained unmatched. The DNA of the CDR3 is TGTGCCAGCAGTTACCCCGGGACAGCCCGGCAGGACTATGGCTACACCTTC. This sequence encodes CASSYPGTARQDYGYTF.

This chain uses TRBV27 with TRBJ2-3; 8 nucleotides align to TRBD2. Trimming took 2 bases from V and 2 from J; bases not matched to a gene: 3. Germline assignment: CDR1 MNHEY and CDR2 SMNVEV (reference sequence). The CDR3 length is 15 residues. The CDR3 is CASSLKRGYTDTQYF. The CDR3 region has the DNA TGTGCCAGCAGTTTAAAGCGGGGGTACACAGATACGCAGTATTTT.

This clonotype was counted at least ten times. The chain is built from TRBV29-1 and TRBJ2-1, with 8 positions matching TRBD1. Germline V lookup: CDR1 SQVTM, CDR2 ANQGSEA. This CDR3 has 11 residues. V shed 7 bases and J 6 bases; nucleotides not matched to a gene: 2. CDR3 nucleotide sequence: TGCAGCGCCGGACAGGGCAATGAGCAGTTCTTC. Its translation: CSAGQGNEQFF.

Ten or more counts support this clonotype. CDR3 residues: CSARDQEPRRDYGYTF. The DNA of the CDR3 is TGCAGTGCTAGAGATCAAGAGCCCCGTCGTGACTATGGCTACACCTTC. The gene calls are TRBV20-1 and TRBJ1-2; D remains unclear. V lost 0 bases, J lost 3 bases, and 17 bases lay in between. Germline V gene lookup returns CDR1 DFQATT and CDR2 SNEGSKA (reference sequence). The CDR3 contains 16 residues.

The genes are TRBV12-3 or TRBV12-4 and TRBJ2-7; the D gene could be TRBD1 or TRBD2 (5 bases each). The V end was cut by 1 base, the J end by 3 bases, with 13 bases between. The CDR3 is 15 amino acids. Here the CDR3 reads CASSLGGWGNYEQYF. CDR3 DNA sequence: TGTGCCAGCAGTTTAGGGGGGTGGGGAAACTACGAGCAGTACTTC.

Regarding this clonotype: A read error may be the cause here, since a much bigger clone is one base away. This sequence joins TRBV20-1 and TRBJ2-1; possibly TRBD1 for D (6 bases). Trimming removed 1 base from V and 8 bases from J, with 39 bases in between. The CDR3 contains 22 residues. Germline values: CDR1 DFQATT, CDR2 SNEGSKA (reference sequence). The CDR3 protein is CSARGRVRRQRNLEGTIYEQFF. The CDR3 nucleotides read TGCAGTGCTAGAGGCCGTGTCCGACGACAGCGAAATCTAGAGGGGACAATCTATGAGCAGTTCTTC.

This clonotype was seen repeatedly, ten times or more. The chain combines TRBV6-2 or TRBV6-3 with TRBJ1-1, with 8 nucleotides matching TRBD1. The CDR3 is 15 amino acids. J lost 6 bases, V lost 5 bases, and 11 bases had no gene match. Looked up from germline, CDR1 is MNHEY and CDR2 is SVGEGT. CDR3 in amino acids: CASSLKRQGIAEAFF. The CDR3 DNA follows: TGTGCCAGCAGTCTCAAGAGACAGGGGATTGCTGAAGCTTTCTTT.

This clonotype has ten or more counts. The chain combines TRBV7-2 with TRBJ1-1; D is ambiguous. The germline V gene has CDR1 SGHTA and CDR2 FQGNSA. V was trimmed by 3 bases and J by 4 bases, leaving 15 bases between them. The CDR3 is 15 residues long. CDR3 nucleotides: TGTGCCAGCAGCTTCCCGGTGGCTTTGGGCACTGAAGCTTTCTTT. Protein sequence: CASSFPVALGTEAFF.

This clonotype was picked up many times. The chain uses TRBV7-8 and TRBJ2-1; D may be TRBD1 or TRBD2 (7 bases each). Germline assignment: CDR1 SGHVS and CDR2 FQNEAQ. There are 16 residues in the CDR3. The ends were cut back, 5 bases at V and 8 bases at J, with 22 bases in the middle. Written as DNA, the CDR3 is TGTGCCAGCAGCCCAGGGGGGGGGTCCCAACGTGATGAGCAGTTCTTC. This codes for CASSPGGGSQRDEQFF.

This clonotype came up once. The junction does not match germline at one end; this may be a read error. The rearrangement uses TRBV7-9 and TRBJ1-2, with a possible D match to TRBD1 (5 bases). The CDR3 sequence is 13 residues long. Germline V CDR1 and CDR2: SEHNR, FQNEAQ (reference sequence). The CDR3 is CASSLKQDYGYIF. Written as DNA, the CDR3 is TGTGCCAGCAGCTTAAAACAGGACTATGGCTACATCTTC. The whole variable domain, filled in from reference TRBV7-9 and TRBJ1-2, reads DTGVSQNPRHKITKRGQNVTFRCDPISEHNRLYWYRQTLGQGPEFLTYFQNEAQLEKSRLLSDRFSAERPKGSFSTLEIQRTEQGDSAMYLCASSLKQDYGYIFGSGTRLTVV.

This clonotype was observed many times. V gene TRBV18 combines with J gene TRBJ2-5; 8 bases align to TRBD2. This CDR3 is 17 amino acids long. V was pared by 8 bases and J by 3 bases, with 17 bases of the junction left unmatched. Per germline, CDR1 KGHSH and CDR2 LQKENI. Here the CDR3 DNA reads TGTGCCAGCACACTCTCGCGGGGGGCCCAGTCGAAAGAGACCCAGTACTTC. The encoded protein is CASTLSRGAQSKETQYF. The entire variable domain, with the rest obtained from reference TRBV18 and TRBJ2-5, is as follows: NAGVMQNPRHLVRRRGQEARLRCSPMKGHSHVYWYRQLPEEGLKFMVYLQKENIIDESGMPKERFSAEFPKEGPSILRIQQVVRGDSAAYFCASTLSRGAQSKETQYFGPGTRLLVL.

The chain has TRBV28 and TRBJ1-1; D is possibly TRBD1 (5 bases). Germline V gene data show CDR1 as MDHEN and CDR2 as SYDVKM. The CDR3 covers 12 residues. V was pared by 5 bases and J by 4 bases, with 8 bases between. The CDR3 nucleotides are TGTGCCAGCAGTCCGGGGCTCACTGAAGCTTTCTTT. Translation: CASSPGLTEAFF.

This clonotype showed up many times. This chain links TRBV6-1 with TRBJ2-1; weak D call: TRBD1 (6 bases). Trimming stripped 4 bases from V and 5 bases from J, with 12 bases between. Germline V gene data show CDR1 as MNHNS and CDR2 as SASEGT. This CDR3 is 14 amino acids long. CDR3 in DNA: TGTGCCAGCAGTGCCAGGGACACTAACAATGAGCAGTTCTTC. It encodes CASSARDTNNEQFF.

This clonotype was seen at least ten times. V is TRBV2 and J is TRBJ1-4; maybe TRBD1 (5 bases). The CDR3 covers 14 residues. The germline V gene has CDR1 SNHLY and CDR2 FYNNEI. V dropped 1 base and J dropped 8 bases, with 11 bases sitting between them. CDR3 sequence: CASSEGGFAEKLFF. The CDR3 DNA sequence: TGTGCCAGCAGTGAAGGGGGGTTCGCCGAAAAACTGTTTTTT.